The clone carrying this TCR beta chain was detected only a few times. This sample was taken from a study of blood T cell repertoires in COVID-19. Generated by immunoSEQ multiplex PCR, the TCRdb table keeps only in-frame clones and is missing some. Among tens of thousands of clones listed, roughly 87% were seen once. V gave up 5 bases and J gave up 1 base, with 8 bases separating them. This CDR3 contains 13 residues. Germline V gene data show CDR1 as SGHTA and CDR2 as FQGNSA. The sample comprised peripheral blood. This TCR was recovered from a male donor with acute or convalescent COVID-19. This chain uses TRBV7-2 with TRBJ1-1; no firm D call. This CDR3 is CASSTRQNTEAFF. Written as DNA, the CDR3 is TGTGCCAGCAGCACCCGACAGAACACTGAAGCTTTCTTT. Full variable domain (remainder filled in from reference TRBV7-2 and TRBJ1-1): GAGVSQSPSNKVTEKGKDVELRCDPISGHTALYWYRQSLGQGLEFLIYFQGNSAPDKSGLPSDRFSAERTGGSVSTLTIQRTQQEDSAVYLCASSTRQNTEAFFGQGTRLTVV.